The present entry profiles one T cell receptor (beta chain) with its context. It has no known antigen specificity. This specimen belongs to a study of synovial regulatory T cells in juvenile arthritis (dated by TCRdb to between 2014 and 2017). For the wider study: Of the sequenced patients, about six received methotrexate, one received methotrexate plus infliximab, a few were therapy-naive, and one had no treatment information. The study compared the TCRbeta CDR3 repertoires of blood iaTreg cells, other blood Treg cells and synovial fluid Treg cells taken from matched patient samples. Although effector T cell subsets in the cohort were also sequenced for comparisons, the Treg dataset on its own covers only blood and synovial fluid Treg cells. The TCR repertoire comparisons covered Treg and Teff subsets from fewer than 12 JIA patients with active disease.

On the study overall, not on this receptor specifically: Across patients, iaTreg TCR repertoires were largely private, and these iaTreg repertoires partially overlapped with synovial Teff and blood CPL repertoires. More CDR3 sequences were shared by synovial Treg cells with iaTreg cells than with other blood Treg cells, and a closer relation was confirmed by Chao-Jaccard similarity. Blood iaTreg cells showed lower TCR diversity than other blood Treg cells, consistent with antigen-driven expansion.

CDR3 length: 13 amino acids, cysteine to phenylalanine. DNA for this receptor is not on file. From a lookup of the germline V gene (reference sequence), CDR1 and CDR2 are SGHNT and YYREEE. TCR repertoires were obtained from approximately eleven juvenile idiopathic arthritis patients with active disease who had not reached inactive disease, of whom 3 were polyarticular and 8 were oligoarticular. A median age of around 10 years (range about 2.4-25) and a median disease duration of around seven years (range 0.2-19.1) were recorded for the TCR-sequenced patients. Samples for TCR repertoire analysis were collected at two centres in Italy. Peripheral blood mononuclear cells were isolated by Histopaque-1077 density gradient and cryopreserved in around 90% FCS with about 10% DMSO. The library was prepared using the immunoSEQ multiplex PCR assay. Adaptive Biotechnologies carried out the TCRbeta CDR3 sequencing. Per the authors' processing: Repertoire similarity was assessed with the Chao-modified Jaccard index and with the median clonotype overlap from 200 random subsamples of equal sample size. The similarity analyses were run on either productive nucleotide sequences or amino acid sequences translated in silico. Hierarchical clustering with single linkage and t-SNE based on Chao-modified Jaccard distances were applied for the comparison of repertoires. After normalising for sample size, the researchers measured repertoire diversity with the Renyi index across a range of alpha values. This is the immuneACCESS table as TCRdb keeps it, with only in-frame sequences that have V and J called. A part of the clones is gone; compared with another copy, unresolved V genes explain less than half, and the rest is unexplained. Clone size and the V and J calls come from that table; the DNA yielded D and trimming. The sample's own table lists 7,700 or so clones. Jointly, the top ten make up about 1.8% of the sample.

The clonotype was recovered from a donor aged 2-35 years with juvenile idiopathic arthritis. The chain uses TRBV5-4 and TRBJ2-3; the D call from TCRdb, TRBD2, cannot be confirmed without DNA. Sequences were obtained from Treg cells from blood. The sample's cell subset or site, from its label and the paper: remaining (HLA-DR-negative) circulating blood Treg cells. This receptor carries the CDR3 CASSVANTDTQYF. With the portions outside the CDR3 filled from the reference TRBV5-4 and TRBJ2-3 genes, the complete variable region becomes ETGVTQSPTHLIKTRGQQVTLRCSSQSGHNTVSWYQQALGQGPQFIFQYYREEENGRGNFPPRFSGLQFPNYSSELNVNALELDDSALYLCASSVANTDTQYFGPGTRLTVL.